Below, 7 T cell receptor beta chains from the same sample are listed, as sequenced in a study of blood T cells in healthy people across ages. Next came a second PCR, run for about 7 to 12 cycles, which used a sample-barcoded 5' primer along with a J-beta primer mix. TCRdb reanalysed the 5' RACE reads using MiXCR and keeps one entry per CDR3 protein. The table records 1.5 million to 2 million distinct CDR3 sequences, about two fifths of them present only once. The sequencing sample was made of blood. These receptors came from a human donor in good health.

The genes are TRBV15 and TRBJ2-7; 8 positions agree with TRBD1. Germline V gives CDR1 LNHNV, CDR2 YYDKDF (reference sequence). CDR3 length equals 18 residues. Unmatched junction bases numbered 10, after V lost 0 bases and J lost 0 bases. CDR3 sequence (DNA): TGTGCCACCAGCAGAGATCGAGGCAGGGGGCTCTCCTCCTACGAGCAGTACTTC. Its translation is CATSRDRGRGLSSYEQYF.

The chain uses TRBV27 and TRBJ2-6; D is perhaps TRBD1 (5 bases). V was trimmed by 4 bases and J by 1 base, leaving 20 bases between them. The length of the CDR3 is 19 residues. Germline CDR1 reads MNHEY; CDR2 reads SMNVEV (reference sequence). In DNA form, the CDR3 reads TGTGCCAGCAGTTCAACCCGGTCTTCCAGGGTTTCTGGGGCCAACGTCCTGACTTTC. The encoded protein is CASSSTRSSRVSGANVLTF.

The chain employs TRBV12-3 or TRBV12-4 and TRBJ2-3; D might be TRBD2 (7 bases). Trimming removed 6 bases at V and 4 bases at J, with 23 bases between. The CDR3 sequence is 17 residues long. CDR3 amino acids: CASSLTWGGGRPDTQYF. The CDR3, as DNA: TGTGCCAGCAGCCTCACTTGGGGGGGGGGCCGCCCAGATACGCAGTATTTT.

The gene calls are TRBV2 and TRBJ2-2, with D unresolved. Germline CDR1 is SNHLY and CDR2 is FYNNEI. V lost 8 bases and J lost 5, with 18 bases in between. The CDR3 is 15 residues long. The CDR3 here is CASCRNSYQTGELFF. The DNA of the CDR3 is TGTGCCAGCTGTAGGAACAGCTACCAAACCGGGGAGCTGTTTTTT.

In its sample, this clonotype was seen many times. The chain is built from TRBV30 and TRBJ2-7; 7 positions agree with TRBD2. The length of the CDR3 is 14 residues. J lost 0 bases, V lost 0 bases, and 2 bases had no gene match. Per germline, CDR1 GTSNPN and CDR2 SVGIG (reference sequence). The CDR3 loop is CAWSVSGGSYEQYF. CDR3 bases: TGTGCCTGGAGTGTCTCGGGAGGCTCCTACGAGCAGTACTTC.

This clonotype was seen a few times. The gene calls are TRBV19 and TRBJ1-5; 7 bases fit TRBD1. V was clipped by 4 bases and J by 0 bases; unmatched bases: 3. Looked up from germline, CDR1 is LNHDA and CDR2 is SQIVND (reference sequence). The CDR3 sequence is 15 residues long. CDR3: CASSRGQLSNQPQHF. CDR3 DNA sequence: TGTGCCAGTAGTAGGGGACAGCTTAGCAATCAGCCCCAGCATTTT. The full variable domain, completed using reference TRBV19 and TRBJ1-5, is DGGITQSPKYLFRKEGQNVTLSCEQNLNHDAMYWYRQDPGQGLRLIYYSQIVNDFQKGDIAEGYSVSREKKESFPLTVTSAQKNPTAFYLCASSRGQLSNQPQHFGDGTRLSIL.

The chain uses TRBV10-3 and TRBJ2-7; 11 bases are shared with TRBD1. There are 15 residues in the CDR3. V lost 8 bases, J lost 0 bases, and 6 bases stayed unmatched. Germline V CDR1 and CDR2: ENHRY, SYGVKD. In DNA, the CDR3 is TGTGCCATCGGGACTGGGACAGGGGGCTCCTACGAGCAGTACTTC. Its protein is CAIGTGTGGSYEQYF.